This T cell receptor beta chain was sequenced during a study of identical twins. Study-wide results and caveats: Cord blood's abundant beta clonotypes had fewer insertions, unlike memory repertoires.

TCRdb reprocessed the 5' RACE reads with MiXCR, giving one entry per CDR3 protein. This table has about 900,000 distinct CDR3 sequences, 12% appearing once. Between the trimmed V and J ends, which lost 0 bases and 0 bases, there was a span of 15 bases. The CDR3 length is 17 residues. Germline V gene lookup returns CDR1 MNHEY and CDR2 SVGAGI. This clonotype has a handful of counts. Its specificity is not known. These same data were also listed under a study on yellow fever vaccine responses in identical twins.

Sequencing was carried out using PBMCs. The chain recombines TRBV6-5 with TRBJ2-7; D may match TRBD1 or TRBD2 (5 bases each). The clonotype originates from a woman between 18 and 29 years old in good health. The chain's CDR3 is CASSYSFLGRISYEQYF. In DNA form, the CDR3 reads TGTGCCAGCAGTTACTCTTTTCTGGGACGGATCTCCTACGAGCAGTACTTC.